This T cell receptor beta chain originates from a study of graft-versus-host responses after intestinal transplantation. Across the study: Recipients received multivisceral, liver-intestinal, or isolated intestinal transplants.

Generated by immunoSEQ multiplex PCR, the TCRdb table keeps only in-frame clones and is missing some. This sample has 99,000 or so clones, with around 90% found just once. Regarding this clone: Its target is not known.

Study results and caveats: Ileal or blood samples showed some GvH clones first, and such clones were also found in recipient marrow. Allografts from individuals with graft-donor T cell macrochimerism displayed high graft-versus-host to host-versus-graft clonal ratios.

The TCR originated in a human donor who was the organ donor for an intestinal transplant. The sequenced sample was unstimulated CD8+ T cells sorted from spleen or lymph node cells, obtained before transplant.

The CDR3 nucleotides are TGTGCCAGCAGTCCCACGGGGGGGGGCACGACTGAAGCTTTCTTT. It encodes CASSPTGGGTTEAFF. The rearrangement joins TRBV9 to TRBJ1-1; tentative D call: TRBD1 (6 bases). The CDR3 runs 15 residues. Trimming shortened V by 5 bases and J by 5 bases, and 19 bases separated the two germline ends. In germline, CDR1 is SGDLS, CDR2 YYNGEE.